A single sample is the source of the 32 T cell receptor beta chains below, sequenced in a study of shared clonotypes between healthy human individuals (dated by TCRdb to 2020 to 2022). Libraries were prepared through the immunoSEQ multiplex PCR assay. In its TCRdb copy, this immuneACCESS table keeps in-frame sequences only and misses some clones. Where compared with another copy, unresolved V genes explain less than half of these, and the others have no known cause. A total of roughly 170,000 clones appear in this sample, 66% of them only once. Roughly a tenth of the sample goes to the ten largest clones. The sample comprised memory CD4+ T cells sorted from blood. This sample's cell subset or site label indicates: CD45RA-negative fraction. Receptor source: a man aged 30-40 years in good health.

This clone came up once. The chain links TRBV10-3 to TRBJ2-5; D is possibly TRBD1 or TRBD2 (5 bases each). The length of the CDR3 is 11 residues. The germline V gene has CDR1 ENHRY and CDR2 SYGVKD. Trimming took off 8 bases at V and 6 bases at J, with 10 bases between the two ends. CDR3 in amino acids: CAIGGEQTQYF. For the CDR3, the DNA is TGTGCCATCGGGGGAGAGCAGACCCAGTACTTC.

J is TRBJ1-1 and V is TRBV15, with 9 bases that match TRBD1. The CDR3 spans 15 residues. Germline V gives CDR1 LNHNV, CDR2 YYDKDF (reference sequence). Germline trimming cut 2 bases from V and 9 bases from J; bases unmatched to any gene: 10. CDR3 nucleotide sequence: TGTGCCACCAGCAGACCAACCGGGACAGGGACGAAAGCTTTCTTT. Residues: CATSRPTGTGTKAFF.

The chain's CDR3 is CASSYSGLASLYEQYF. CDR3 sequence (DNA): TGTGCCAGCAGTTACTCGGGACTAGCATCCCTATACGAGCAGTACTTC. The chain joins TRBV6-5 to TRBJ2-7; 9 bases map to TRBD2. Germline V gene lookup returns CDR1 MNHEY and CDR2 SVGAGI. The CDR3 totals 16 residues. The junction had 7 bases not matched to a gene; V was cut back by 0 bases and J by 4 bases.

The V and J genes are TRBV7-9 and TRBJ2-1; TRBD2 matches 9 bases. There are 14 residues in the CDR3. Germline V gives CDR1 SEHNR, CDR2 FQNEAQ (reference sequence). V shed 3 bases and J 7 bases; nucleotides not matched to a gene: 4. Here the CDR3 DNA reads TGTGCCAGCAGCTTGGGACTAGCCGGGAATGAGCAGTTCTTC. This gives the protein CASSLGLAGNEQFF.

This chain connects TRBV20-1 to TRBJ1-1; no clear D. Germline lookup yields CDR1 DFQATT and CDR2 SNEGSKA (reference sequence). The CDR3 sequence is 11 residues long. This CDR3 is CNTRENTEAFF. CDR3 bases: TGCAACACACGGGAAAACACTGAAGCTTTCTTT.

This sequence joins TRBV6-1 and TRBJ2-7, with D tentatively TRBD2 (6 bases). Trimming removed 6 bases from V and 6 bases from J, with 18 bases in between. Germline V gives CDR1 MNHNS, CDR2 SASEGT. This CDR3 contains 14 residues. CDR3 in DNA: TGTGCCAGCAGCTCAAGCGGGCCTAGGCGCGAGCAGTACTTC. The encoded protein is CASSSSGPRREQYF.

This clone was seen a few times. The gene calls are TRBV10-3 and TRBJ1-4; D perhaps matches TRBD1 (6 bases). V was cut by 10 bases and J by 8 bases, with 17 bases left in between. Germline V gives CDR1 ENHRY, CDR2 SYGVKD. The CDR3 is made up of 13 amino acids. DNA of the CDR3: TGTGCCAGCAACGGACAGCCGGGGGAAAAACTGTTTTTT. It encodes CASNGQPGEKLFF.

V is TRBV5-6 and J is TRBJ2-1; D gene uncertain. The CDR3 has 14 residues. Germline CDR1 is SGHDT and CDR2 is YYEEEE. Trimming removed 4 bases from V and 7 bases from J, with 15 bases in between. CDR3 in DNA: TGTGCCAGCAGCGCCTACTGGGTCGGGAATGAGCAGTTCTTC. It specifies CASSAYWVGNEQFF.

The V and J genes are TRBV5-8 and TRBJ2-3; no definite D call. CDR3 length: 11 amino acids. The V end was cut by 5 bases, the J end by 6 bases, with 7 bases between. Germline V gives CDR1 SGHTS, CDR2 YDEGEE. CDR3 nucleotides: TGTGCCAGCAGTTATGCGGATACGCAGTATTTT. Protein product: CASSYADTQYF.

The J gene is TRBJ2-1, the V gene TRBV5-4, with D hard to call. The CDR3 spans 15 residues. Germline-derived CDR1 and CDR2 are SGHNT and YYREEE (reference sequence). With 2 bases removed from V and 5 bases from J, the gap between germline ends came to 14 bases. CDR3 in DNA: TGTGCCAGCAGCTTAGGGCGTACTTCGGACAATGAGCAGTTCTTC. Protein sequence: CASSLGRTSDNEQFF. The complete variable domain, with remaining parts taken from reference TRBV5-4 and TRBJ2-1, reads ETGVTQSPTHLIKTRGQQVTLRCSSQSGHNTVSWYQQALGQGPQFIFQYYREEENGRGNFPPRFSGLQFPNYSSELNVNALELDDSALYLCASSLGRTSDNEQFFGPGTRLTVL.

The V gene is TRBV27, the J gene TRBJ2-1, with TRBD1 identical over 11 bases. Germline CDR1 reads MNHEY; CDR2 reads SMNVEV (reference sequence). The CDR3 length is 16 residues. The J segment lost 6 bases and the V segment lost 7 bases, leaving 11 bases of the junction unmatched. The CDR3 sequence: CASNPLSGQGVNEQFF. As DNA, the CDR3 is TGTGCCAGCAACCCATTGTCGGGACAGGGGGTCAATGAGCAGTTCTTC.

This clone came up a few times. This chain joins TRBV27 and TRBJ2-2; 7 bases are a match to TRBD1. Trimming at V came to 5 bases and at J to 6 bases, leaving 9 bases not matched to a gene. The CDR3 has 15 amino acids. Germline V gene data show CDR1 as MNHEY and CDR2 as SMNVEV (reference sequence). DNA for the CDR3: TGTGCCAGCAGTCCACTGACAGGGATTCCCGGGGAGCTGTTTTTT. Encoded protein: CASSPLTGIPGELFF.

The chain combines TRBV18 with TRBJ2-1; the D is unclear. V was trimmed by 1 base and J by 10 bases, leaving 8 bases between them. Germline CDR1 and CDR2: KGHSH and LQKENI. There are 12 residues in the CDR3. This chain's CDR3 is CASSPQSSEQFF. Written as DNA, the CDR3 is TGTGCCAGCTCACCACAGTCTTCCGAGCAGTTCTTC.

The chain has TRBV7-2 and TRBJ2-1, with D possibly matching TRBD2 (6 bases). Germline-derived CDR1 and CDR2 are SGHTA and FQGNSA. Trimming shortened V by 5 bases and J by 4 bases, and 12 bases separated the two germline ends. CDR3 length: 14 residues. CDR3 DNA: TGTGCCAGCAGCCTGGGACTGAGGTACAATGAGCAGTTCTTC. Its translation: CASSLGLRYNEQFF. The complete variable domain, with remaining parts taken from reference TRBV7-2 and TRBJ2-1, reads GAGVSQSPSNKVTEKGKDVELRCDPISGHTALYWYRQSLGQGLEFLIYFQGNSAPDKSGLPSDRFSAERTGGSVSTLTIQRTQQEDSAVYLCASSLGLRYNEQFFGPGTRLTVL.

This chain joins TRBV28 and TRBJ2-2, with 7 bases that match TRBD1. CDR3 length: 16 amino acids. Trimming took 5 bases from V and 0 from J; bases not matched to a gene: 6. CDR1 is MDHEN and CDR2 is SYDVKM in the germline V gene. The CDR3 sequence is CASSPAGTANTGELFF. CDR3 sequence (DNA): TGTGCCAGCAGTCCTGCCGGGACAGCGAACACCGGGGAGCTGTTTTTT.

The J gene is TRBJ2-1, the V gene TRBV6-1; D remains unclear. V was pared by 8 bases and J by 4 bases, with 9 bases between. The CDR3 consists of 12 residues. Germline lookup yields CDR1 MNHNS and CDR2 SASEGT. Here the CDR3 reads CASARIYNEQFF. The CDR3, as DNA: TGTGCCAGCGCCAGGATTTACAATGAGCAGTTCTTC.

The chain uses TRBV18 and TRBJ2-7; 10 bases fit TRBD1. Unmatched junction bases numbered 5, after V lost 5 bases and J lost 4 bases. The CDR3 length is 14 residues. Germline CDR1 and CDR2: KGHSH and LQKENI. The CDR3 sequence: CASSRTGGQYEQYF. CDR3 nucleotide sequence: TGTGCCAGCTCAAGGACAGGGGGTCAATACGAGCAGTACTTC.

The chain carries TRBV7-2 and TRBJ2-6, with D unresolved. V was trimmed by 1 base and J by 0 bases, leaving 10 bases between them. Germline V lookup: CDR1 SGHTA, CDR2 FQGNSA. The CDR3 loop spans 17 amino acids. In DNA, the CDR3 is TGTGCCAGCAGCTTAGAGTCTCGCGTCTCTGGGGCCAACGTCCTGACTTTC. Residues: CASSLESRVSGANVLTF.

The chain recombines TRBV29-1 with TRBJ2-1; TRBD2 matches 10 bases. V dropped 5 bases and J dropped 2; count of bases not matched to a gene: 6. This CDR3 is 15 amino acids long. CDR1 and CDR2 from the germline V gene are SQVTM and ANQGSEA. CDR3 coding DNA: TGCAGCGTTCCTAGCGGGAGACCCACCTACAATGAGCAGTTCTTC. Translation: CSVPSGRPTYNEQFF.

The chain uses TRBV9 and TRBJ2-5; 12 bases are shared with TRBD2. The CDR3 totals 16 residues. Germline CDR1 and CDR2: SGDLS and YYNGEE. The V gene end was trimmed by 3 bases and the J gene end by 4 bases; junction bases not matched to a gene: 7. CDR3 sequence (DNA): TGTGCCAGCAGCGACGGACTAGCGGGAAGGGGAGAGACCCAGTACTTC. Amino acid sequence: CASSDGLAGRGETQYF.

The chain joins TRBV14 to TRBJ1-1; D remains unclear. Trimming took off 4 bases at V and 1 base at J, with 7 bases between the two ends. CDR1 is SGHDN and CDR2 is FVKESK in the germline V gene. This CDR3 is built from 13 residues. The chain's CDR3 is CASSRRQNTEAFF. CDR3 nucleotide sequence: TGTGCCAGCAGCCGTCGACAGAACACTGAAGCTTTCTTT.

The gene calls are TRBV4-1 and TRBJ1-2, with D unresolved. CDR1 is MGHRA, CDR2 YSYEKL, per germline. CDR3 length equals 15 residues. Trimming shortened V by 3 bases and J by 4 bases, and 15 bases separated the two germline ends. CDR3 loop: CASSQLSSGFYGYTF. For the CDR3, the DNA is TGCGCCAGCAGCCAGTTATCCTCCGGCTTCTATGGCTACACCTTC.

The count of this clone is one. This chain links TRBV28 with TRBJ1-5; possible D gene TRBD1, 5 bases. Germline-derived CDR1 and CDR2 are MDHEN and SYDVKM. V was trimmed by 3 bases and J by 5 bases, leaving 11 bases between them. CDR3 length equals 14 residues. The CDR3 protein is CASSLAGRDQPQHF. As DNA, the CDR3 is TGTGCCAGCAGTTTGGCAGGGAGGGATCAGCCCCAGCATTTT.

The chain joins TRBV6-6 to TRBJ1-5; tentatively, D is TRBD1 (5 bases). The CDR3 is made up of 13 amino acids. Trimming took off 7 bases at V and 6 bases at J, with 13 bases between the two ends. Germline V gene sequence: CDR1 MNHNY, CDR2 SVGAGI (reference sequence). CDR3 amino acids: CASTGIEVQPQHF. The CDR3 DNA reads TGTGCCAGCACAGGGATTGAGGTTCAGCCCCAGCATTTT.

The chain links TRBV10-3 to TRBJ2-7; D is undetermined. Trimming cost V 3 bases and J 3 bases, with 9 bases left between them. Germline assignment: CDR1 ENHRY and CDR2 SYGVKD. The CDR3 contains 13 residues. CDR3 DNA sequence: TGTGCCATCAGTGACCTCCGGGTCTACGAGCAGTACTTC. This translates into CAISDLRVYEQYF.

This chain uses TRBV29-1 with TRBJ2-5; D gene unclear. The germline V gene encodes CDR1 SQVTM and CDR2 ANQGSEA. V lost 6 bases, J lost 0 bases, and 11 bases lay in between. The CDR3 covers 13 residues. The CDR3 nucleotides read TGCAGCGTGCCCGGGCCTAACCAAGAGACCCAGTACTTC. As protein: CSVPGPNQETQYF.

V usage is TRBV5-4 and J usage is TRBJ2-7; no definite D call. Between the trimmed V and J ends, which lost 0 bases and 3 bases, there was a span of 7 bases. The CDR3 covers 13 residues. CDR1 and CDR2 (germline): SGHNT, YYREEE (reference sequence). The CDR3 here is CASSLASDYEQYF. Written as DNA, the CDR3 is TGTGCCAGCAGCTTGGCCTCCGACTACGAGCAGTACTTC.

The table lists this clone with a few counts. This chain links TRBV5-1 with TRBJ2-5; D unresolved. Germline V CDR1 and CDR2: SGHRS, YFSETQ. Trimming cost V 5 bases and J 5 bases, with 10 bases left between them. The CDR3 consists of 12 residues. CDR3 sequence: CASSSLGETQYF. CDR3 sequence (DNA): TGCGCCAGCAGTTCATTGGGGGAGACCCAGTACTTC.

This clone has just a few counts. The chain combines TRBV6-1 with TRBJ2-7; no definite D call. The CDR3 extends over 12 amino acids. Trimming removed 4 bases from V and 5 bases from J, with 9 bases in between. Germline V lookup: CDR1 MNHNS, CDR2 SASEGT. CDR3 sequence (DNA): TGTGCCAGCAGTGGTGTAAACGACGAGCAGTACTTC. Protein sequence: CASSGVNDEQYF.

This clone was counted a single time. V and J are TRBV11-2 and TRBJ2-1; no reliable D call. The CDR3 is 14 amino acids. Trimming pared 0 bases from V and 8 bases from J, leaving 11 bases between. Germline-derived CDR1 and CDR2 are SGHAT and FQNNGV. CDR3 residues: CASSLDPESYEQFF. The CDR3 DNA is TGTGCCAGCAGCTTAGATCCTGAGAGCTATGAGCAGTTCTTC.

This clone was seen a handful of times. The gene calls are TRBV7-9 and TRBJ2-7, with D hard to call. Germline values: CDR1 SEHNR, CDR2 FQNEAQ (reference sequence). The CDR3 covers 13 residues. V was clipped by 5 bases and J by 2 bases, with 10 bases between them. The CDR3 region is CASSRPFPYEQYF. The CDR3, as DNA: TGTGCCAGCAGCCGCCCTTTCCCCTACGAGCAGTACTTC.

This chain uses TRBV9 with TRBJ2-3, with 7 bases identical to TRBD1. Unmatched junction bases numbered 12, after V lost 4 bases and J lost 7 bases. The germline gives CDR1 SGDLS, CDR2 YYNGEE. This CDR3 comprises 15 residues. The CDR3 here is CASSRDRREGYTQYF. The CDR3 DNA is TGTGCCAGCAGCCGGGACAGAAGAGAGGGATATACGCAGTATTTT.